The entry below describes one T cell receptor beta chain. This specimen comes from a study of shared T cell receptors in the human thymus. Trimming removed 1 base at V and 9 bases at J, with 16 bases between. The CDR3 is 16 residues long. Germline values: CDR1 SEHNR, CDR2 FQNEAQ (reference sequence). Repertoires were generated with immunoSEQ multiplex PCR, while TCRdb's copy carries only in-frame clones and drops some. The table has tens of thousands of clones, 90% to 95% seen once. The V and J genes are TRBV7-9 and TRBJ1-6; D call uncertain. The clonotype originates from a human donor. Sample: thymocytes. CDR3 nucleotide sequence: TGTGCCAGCAGCTTAGTTGGCCGCAATGGGGTTTCACCCCTCCACTTT. Its protein product is CASSLVGRNGVSPLHF.